The source of this TCR beta chain is a study of T cell repertoires in cytomegalovirus infection (dated by TCRdb to between 2018 and 2021). Regarding the research as a whole: Recently identified HLA-C-restricted CMV epitopes, whose presentation resists viral immunomodulation, were targeted by peptide stimulations together with well-studied HLA-B-restricted epitopes. Donor HLA type was relevant to the analysis, as public TCR beta signatures indicated carriage of CMV infection together with the matching HLA type. Overall results and qualifications from the work: In both this cohort and an independent cohort of under 450 donors, the cumulative frequency of public TCR beta family members distinguished carriers of CMV infection plus the relevant HLA type. The ex vivo response was dominated by HLA-C-restricted CMV-specific TCR beta clonotypes, which also provided the single most frequent clonotype in two of eight donors.

The listed sequencing device is Illumina HiSeq 1500. Through fastp at Q25 and MiXCR, TCRdb rebuilt clones from the public reads, retaining in-frame beta chains. Here each entry gathers all rows of one CDR3 protein and keeps the most common genes and DNA. The sample profile shows 750,000 to 950,000 distinct CDR3 sequences; 25% to 30% of them were found once. The ten largest account for about an eighth of the sample. Trimming at the junction amounts to 3 bases on V and 10 bases on J, and the germline ends lie 9 bases apart. The germline V gene (reference sequence) supplies CDR1 MNHEY and CDR2 SMNVEV. The CDR3 sequence holds 12 residues, the cysteine and phenylalanine included. Just CDR3 DNA is preserved here, 36 bases in frame from base 1. As for this clonotype: Its target antigen remains unknown. No qualities accompany the bases; no much larger clone lies one base away.

According to the study, the label for this sample's treatment or condition signals: in vitro stimulation with specific CMV peptide epitopes to enrich CMV-specific T cells. The sample here was cultured CD8+ T cells from PBMCs, taken from culture after CMV antigen stimulation. The rearranged segments are TRBV27 and TRBJ2-2; the D gene identity is not certain. The source is a human donor in good health (CMV status not recorded). Some clones in this sample may be carry-over from other donors' samples. The CDR3 protein: CASSLIPEELFF. The DNA reads TGTGCCAGCAGTTTGATCCCCGAGGAGCTGTTTTTT.